One T cell receptor beta chain is described in this entry. Study processing details: Cell counts per sample came from amplifying reference gene primers. The assay was immunoSEQ multiplex PCR, and TCRdb's table has in-frame clones only and misses some. V and J calls and clone size are as listed in that table; D and trimming were resolved from the DNA. The sample lists some 20,000 clones, 70% to 90% occurring once. This sample stems from a study of blood T cell repertoires in COVID-19. Looking at the study overall: Whether acute or convalescent, the COVID-19 samples came from the United States, Italy and Spain. T cells, B-cell-depleted T cells, or PBMCs supplied cDNA or gDNA.

Trimming took 4 bases from V and 0 from J; bases not matched to a gene: 3. The CDR3 loop spans 15 amino acids. Germline CDR1 reads PRHDT; CDR2 reads FYEKMQ (reference sequence). This sequence originates from a man aged 40-49 years with active COVID-19. The material sequenced was peripheral blood. This chain joins TRBV13 and TRBJ1-3, with 7 bases fitting TRBD1. CDR3 sequence (DNA): TGTGCCAGCAGCTCGACAGGGCCCTCTGGAAACACCATATATTTT. Amino acid sequence: CASSSTGPSGNTIYF.